Below, 24 T cell receptor beta chains from the same sample are listed, as sequenced in a study of cytomegalovirus exposure and HLA in healthy donors. This PCR relied on a set of 60 Vbeta primers and 13 Jbeta primers. Clones were sequenced by immunoSEQ multiplex PCR, and TCRdb holds only the in-frame ones, with some missing. In the table there are some 130,000 clones, about 80% of which are singletons. The sequencing input was PBMCs. All receptors derive from a human donor in good health.

Details on this clone: The germline gene is not matched at one end of the junction; a read error may be the cause. The chain couples TRBV7-7 to TRBJ2-5; 10 bases agree with TRBD2. The CDR3 extends over 16 amino acids. CDR1 and CDR2 (germline): SSHAT, FNYEAQ (reference sequence). The CDR3 nucleotides read TGTGCTAGCAGCTGGAGCCCGGGACTAGCGCAAGAGACCCAGTACTTC. This encodes CASSWSPGLAQETQYF.

The CDR3 protein is CASSVDDTAYNEQFF. CDR3 coding DNA: TGTGCCAGCAGCGTAGATGACACAGCTTACAATGAGCAGTTCTTC. The genes are TRBV9 and TRBJ2-1; D gene ambiguous. Germline CDR1 and CDR2: SGDLS and YYNGEE. Trimming pared 0 bases from V and 4 bases from J, leaving 11 bases between. The CDR3 runs 15 residues. Full variable domain (rest looked up from reference TRBV9 and TRBJ2-1): DSGVTQTPKHLITATGQRVTLRCSPRSGDLSVYWYQQSLDQGLQFLIQYYNGEERAKGNILERFSAQQFPDLHSELNLSSLELGDSALYFCASSVDDTAYNEQFFGPGTRLTVL.

The V gene is TRBV7-9, the J gene TRBJ2-7; 7 positions match TRBD1. The CDR3 extends over 15 amino acids. The germline V gene encodes CDR1 SEHNR and CDR2 FQNEAQ (reference sequence). Losses at the gene ends were 3 bases for V and 5 bases for J; bases not matched to a gene: 10. CDR3 in amino acids: CASSFYVQGIDEQYF. Written as DNA, the CDR3 is TGTGCCAGCAGCTTCTACGTACAGGGGATTGACGAGCAGTACTTC.

The chain combines TRBV6-1 with TRBJ1-5, with 10 bases aligning to TRBD1. This CDR3 region has 15 residues. From germline, CDR1 is MNHNS and CDR2 SASEGT. Germline trimming cut 7 bases from V and 8 bases from J; bases unmatched to any gene: 11. CDR3 residues: CASNQGQGLLEPQHF. The CDR3 DNA is TGTGCCAGCAACCAGGGACAGGGGTTGCTAGAGCCCCAGCATTTT.

The rearrangement uses TRBV6-6 and TRBJ2-1; 9 bases align to TRBD1. V was clipped by 6 bases and J by 8 bases; unmatched bases: 8. This CDR3 is 14 amino acids long. From germline, CDR1 is MNHNY and CDR2 SVGAGI (reference sequence). In DNA, the CDR3 is TGTGCCAGCAGCTCCGGGACAGGGCGGTATGAGCAGTTCTTC. It specifies CASSSGTGRYEQFF.

The chain carries TRBV7-9 and TRBJ2-7; no firm D call. Germline V gene sequence: CDR1 SEHNR, CDR2 FQNEAQ (reference sequence). The CDR3 consists of 15 residues. Deletions cut 4 bases from V and 2 bases from J, with 15 bases between. CDR3 bases: TGTGCCAGCAGCTCGGATTACAGCCGCCCCTACGAGCAGTACTTC. Protein: CASSSDYSRPYEQYF.

The J gene is TRBJ1-6, the V gene TRBV7-9, with 7 bases identical to TRBD1. Losses at the gene ends were 4 bases for V and 6 bases for J; bases not matched to a gene: 3. This CDR3 has 14 amino acids. Germline V lookup: CDR1 SEHNR, CDR2 FQNEAQ (reference sequence). The CDR3 bases are TGTGCCAGCAGCTCAGGGGGAAGTAATTCACCCCTCCACTTT. Protein product: CASSSGGSNSPLHF.

The gene calls are TRBV27 and TRBJ1-3; a weak D match, TRBD1 (6 bases). V gave up 6 bases and J gave up 4 bases, with 13 bases separating them. CDR1 and CDR2 (germline): MNHEY, SMNVEV (reference sequence). The CDR3 contains 14 residues. CDR3 bases: TGTGCCAGCAGCCCAGGGGTGGAAGGAAACACCATATATTTT. Protein product: CASSPGVEGNTIYF.

This clone appeared a single time. The chain employs TRBV4-1 and TRBJ2-7; 7 nucleotides agree with TRBD2. Germline V gene lookup returns CDR1 MGHRA and CDR2 YSYEKL. CDR3 length equals 16 residues. V was pared by 2 bases and J by 2 bases, with 9 bases of the junction left unmatched. The CDR3 DNA reads TGCGCCAGCAGCCAACTGGCGGAGCGGGGACCCTACGAGCAGTACTTC. It codes for CASSQLAERGPYEQYF.

The V gene is TRBV4-1, the J gene TRBJ2-7; 9 nucleotides agree with TRBD1. CDR1 is MGHRA and CDR2 is YSYEKL in the germline V gene. The CDR3 contains 14 residues. The junction had 9 bases not matched to a gene; V was cut back by 6 bases and J by 6 bases. CDR3 DNA sequence: TGCGCCAGCAGGTCGGGACAGGGCCCCCTCGAGCAGTACTTC. It translates to CASRSGQGPLEQYF.

V usage is TRBV9 and J usage is TRBJ1-4; 9 positions match TRBD1. Germline lookup yields CDR1 SGDLS and CDR2 YYNGEE. The CDR3 runs 15 residues. V lost 3 bases, J lost 8 bases, and 8 bases stayed unmatched. The CDR3 nucleotides are TGTGCCAGCAGCGGCCCCGGGACAGGGAACGAAAAACTGTTTTTT. Protein sequence: CASSGPGTGNEKLFF.

This clone appeared once. The chain employs TRBV28 and TRBJ2-3; D unclear. This CDR3 region has 13 residues. V dropped 4 bases and J dropped 5 bases, with 10 bases sitting between them. Per germline, CDR1 MDHEN and CDR2 SYDVKM. CDR3 sequence (DNA): TGTGCCAGCAGTTCCCACGGTAAAGATACGCAGTATTTT. This gives the protein CASSSHGKDTQYF.

The J gene is TRBJ2-1, the V gene TRBV6-6; a weak D match, TRBD2 (7 bases). The CDR3 extends over 14 amino acids. V was pared by 8 bases and J by 3 bases, with 14 bases between. Germline CDR1 MNHNY, CDR2 SVGAGI (reference sequence). CDR3 protein: CASLGGAVYNEQFF. In DNA, the CDR3 is TGTGCCAGCCTTGGGGGGGCCGTCTACAATGAGCAGTTCTTC.

The DNA of the CDR3 is TGTGCCAGTAGTATAGGAACGGGTAGCCTTAATGAAAAACTGTTTTTT. Translated: CASSIGTGSLNEKLFF. The rearrangement joins TRBV19 to TRBJ1-4; no reliable D call. Trimming cost V 1 base and J 4 bases, with 13 bases left between them. Germline V CDR1 and CDR2: LNHDA, SQIVND (reference sequence). The CDR3 is 16 residues long.

V gene TRBV7-9 combines with J gene TRBJ1-6; perhaps TRBD1 as D (6 bases). V was pared by 3 bases and J by 7 bases, with 19 bases between. Per the germline V gene, CDR1 is SEHNR and CDR2 is FQNEAQ (reference sequence). This CDR3 region has 17 residues. CDR3 nucleotide sequence: TGTGCCAGCAGCTTTTTGGAGACCGGGACACGGAATTCACCCCTCCACTTT. Protein sequence: CASSFLETGTRNSPLHF.

V is TRBV6-6 and J is TRBJ2-3; 7 nucleotides match TRBD1. The CDR3 runs 14 residues. In germline, CDR1 is MNHNY, CDR2 SVGAGI (reference sequence). The J segment lost 2 bases and the V segment lost 4 bases, leaving 3 bases of the junction unmatched. Here the CDR3 DNA reads TGTGCCAGCAGTTCGGGACAGAACACAGATACGCAGTATTTT. Its protein is CASSSGQNTDTQYF.

This chain connects TRBV5-8 to TRBJ2-7, with D possibly matching TRBD1 (6 bases). In germline, CDR1 is SGHTS, CDR2 YDEGEE. The CDR3 sequence is 15 residues long. The V end lost 1 base, the J end lost 3 bases, and 14 bases lay between the germline ends. This CDR3 is CASSLIKGQNYEQYF. CDR3 in DNA: TGTGCCAGCAGCTTGATTAAAGGACAGAACTACGAGCAGTACTTC.

This clone was seen only once. This chain connects TRBV29-1 to TRBJ2-5; 9 bases map to TRBD1. Per germline, CDR1 SQVTM and CDR2 ANQGSEA. The trim removed 4 bases at V and 4 bases at J, leaving 10 bases unmatched. This CDR3 comprises 15 residues. CDR3 nucleotide sequence: TGCAGCGTTGGGGAAAGGACAGGGGTTGGAGAGACCCAGTACTTC. Amino acids: CSVGERTGVGETQYF. The variable domain in full, completed from reference TRBV29-1 and TRBJ2-5, reads SAVISQKPSRDICQRGTSLTIQCQVDSQVTMMFWYRQQPGQSLTLIATANQGSEATYESGFVIDKFPISRPNLTFSTLTVSNMSPEDSSIYLCSVGERTGVGETQYFGPGTRLLVL.

The gene calls are TRBV14 and TRBJ1-1; 12 bases match TRBD1. The CDR3 runs to 19 residues. Germline V CDR1 and CDR2: SGHDN, FVKESK. J gave up 4 bases and V 2 bases, and 14 bases lay outside the gene matches. The DNA of the CDR3 is TGTGCCAGCAGCCAAACATTAGGGACAGGGGGCGCCTTTGGCACTGAAGCTTTCTTT. This codes for CASSQTLGTGGAFGTEAFF.

The V and J genes are TRBV27 and TRBJ1-2; no clear D gene. Germline CDR1 MNHEY, CDR2 SMNVEV (reference sequence). The CDR3 runs 12 residues. Between the trimmed V and J ends, which lost 6 bases and 8 bases, there was a span of 13 bases. The CDR3 DNA reads TGTGCCAGCAGATCCGGAGGTCTGGGCTACACCTTC. Residues: CASRSGGLGYTF.

This clone is a singleton in its sample. This chain connects TRBV19 to TRBJ2-2, with a tentative D call TRBD1 (6 bases). V dropped 7 bases and J dropped 2 bases, with 11 bases sitting between them. This CDR3 has 14 residues. Germline values: CDR1 LNHDA, CDR2 SQIVND (reference sequence). CDR3 amino acids: CASTSGVNTGELFF. For the CDR3, the DNA is TGTGCCAGTACCTCAGGGGTAAACACCGGGGAGCTGTTTTTT.

The CDR3, as DNA: TGTGCCGGGGGTACAGGGGACTACGAGCAGTACTTC. Protein sequence: CAGGTGDYEQYF. The rearrangement uses TRBV7-9 and TRBJ2-7, with 7 bases lining up with TRBD1. Per the germline V gene, CDR1 is SEHNR and CDR2 is FQNEAQ (reference sequence). CDR3 length: 12 residues. J was trimmed by 3 bases and V by 11 bases; bases with no gene match: 7.

This clone was recorded once. The V call is TRBV5-1, the J call TRBJ2-2, with TRBD2 matching 8 bases. This CDR3 comprises 17 residues. Germline CDR1 is SGHRS and CDR2 is YFSETQ. With V trimmed by 4 bases and J by 1 base, 9 bases remained unmatched. The CDR3 is CASSAPSGGRNTGELFF. Written as DNA, the CDR3 is TGCGCCAGCAGCGCCCCGAGCGGGGGCCGGAACACCGGGGAGCTGTTTTTT.

The CDR3 bases are TGTGCCAGCAGCTTAGGGGAGGTTAATGGCTACACCTTC. It is translated as CASSLGEVNGYTF. The gene calls are TRBV7-9 and TRBJ1-2; no firm D call. With 1 base removed from V and 6 bases from J, the gap between germline ends came to 9 bases. The CDR3 is made up of 13 amino acids. Germline assignment: CDR1 SEHNR and CDR2 FQNEAQ (reference sequence).